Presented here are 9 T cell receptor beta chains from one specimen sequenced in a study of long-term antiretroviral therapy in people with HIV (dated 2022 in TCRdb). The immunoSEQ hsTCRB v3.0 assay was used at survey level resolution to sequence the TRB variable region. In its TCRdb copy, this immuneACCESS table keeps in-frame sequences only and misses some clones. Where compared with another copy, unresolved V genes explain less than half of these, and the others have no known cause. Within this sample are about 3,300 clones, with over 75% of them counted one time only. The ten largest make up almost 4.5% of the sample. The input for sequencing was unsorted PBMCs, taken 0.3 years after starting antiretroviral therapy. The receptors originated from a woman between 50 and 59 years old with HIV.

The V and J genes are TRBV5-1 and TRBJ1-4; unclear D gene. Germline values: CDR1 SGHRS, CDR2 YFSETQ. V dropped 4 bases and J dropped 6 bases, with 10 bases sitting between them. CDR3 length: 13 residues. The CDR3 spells CASSVQVDEKLFF. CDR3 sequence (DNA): TGCGCCAGCAGCGTCCAGGTAGATGAAAAACTGTTTTTT.

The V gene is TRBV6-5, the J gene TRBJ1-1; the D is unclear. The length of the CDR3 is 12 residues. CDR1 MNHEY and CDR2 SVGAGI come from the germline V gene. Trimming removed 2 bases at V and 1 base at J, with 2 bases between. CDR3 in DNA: TGTGCCAGCAGTTACCGGAACACTGAAGCTTTCTTT. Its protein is CASSYRNTEAFF.

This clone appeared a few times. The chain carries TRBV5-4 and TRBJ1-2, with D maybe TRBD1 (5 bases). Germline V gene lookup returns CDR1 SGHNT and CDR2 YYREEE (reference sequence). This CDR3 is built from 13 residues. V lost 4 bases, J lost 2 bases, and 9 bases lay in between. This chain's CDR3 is CASSATVNYGYTF. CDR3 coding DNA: TGTGCCAGCAGCGCGACAGTAAACTATGGCTACACCTTC.

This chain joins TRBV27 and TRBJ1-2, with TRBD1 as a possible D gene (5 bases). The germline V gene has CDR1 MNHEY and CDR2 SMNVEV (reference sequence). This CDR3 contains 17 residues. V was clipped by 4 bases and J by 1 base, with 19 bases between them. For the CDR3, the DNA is TGTGCCAGCAGTTCATCCTCAGGGATACGAATTAACTATGGCTACACCTTC. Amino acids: CASSSSSGIRINYGYTF.

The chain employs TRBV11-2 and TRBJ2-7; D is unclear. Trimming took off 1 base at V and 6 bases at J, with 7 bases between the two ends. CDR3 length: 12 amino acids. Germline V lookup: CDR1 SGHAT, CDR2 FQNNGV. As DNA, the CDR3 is TGTGCCAGCAGCTTAGGAGGCGGCGAGCAGTACTTC. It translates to CASSLGGGEQYF.

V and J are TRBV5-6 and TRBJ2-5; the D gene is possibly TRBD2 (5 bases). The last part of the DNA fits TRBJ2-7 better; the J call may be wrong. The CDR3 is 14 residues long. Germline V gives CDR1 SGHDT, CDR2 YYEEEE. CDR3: CASSDDWGAVEQYF. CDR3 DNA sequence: TGTGCCAGCAGCGATGACTGGGGAGCAGTCGAGCAGTACTTC.

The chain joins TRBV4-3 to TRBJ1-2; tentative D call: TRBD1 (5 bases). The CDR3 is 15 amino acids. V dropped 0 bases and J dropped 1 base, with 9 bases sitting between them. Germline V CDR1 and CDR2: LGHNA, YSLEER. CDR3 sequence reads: CASSQDRQLNYGYTF. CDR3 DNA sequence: TGCGCCAGCAGCCAAGATCGACAGCTTAACTATGGCTACACCTTC.

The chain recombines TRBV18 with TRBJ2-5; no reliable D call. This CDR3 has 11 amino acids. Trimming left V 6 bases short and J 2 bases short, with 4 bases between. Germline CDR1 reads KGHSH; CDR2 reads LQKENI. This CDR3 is CASSIQETQYF. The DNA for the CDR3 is TGTGCCAGCTCGATACAAGAGACCCAGTACTTC.

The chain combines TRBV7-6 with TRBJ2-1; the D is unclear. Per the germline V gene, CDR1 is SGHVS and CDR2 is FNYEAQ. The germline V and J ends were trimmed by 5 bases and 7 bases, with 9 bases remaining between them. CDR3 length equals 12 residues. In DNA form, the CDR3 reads TGTGCCAGCAGCCCGGTACAGAATGAGCAGTTCTTC. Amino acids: CASSPVQNEQFF.